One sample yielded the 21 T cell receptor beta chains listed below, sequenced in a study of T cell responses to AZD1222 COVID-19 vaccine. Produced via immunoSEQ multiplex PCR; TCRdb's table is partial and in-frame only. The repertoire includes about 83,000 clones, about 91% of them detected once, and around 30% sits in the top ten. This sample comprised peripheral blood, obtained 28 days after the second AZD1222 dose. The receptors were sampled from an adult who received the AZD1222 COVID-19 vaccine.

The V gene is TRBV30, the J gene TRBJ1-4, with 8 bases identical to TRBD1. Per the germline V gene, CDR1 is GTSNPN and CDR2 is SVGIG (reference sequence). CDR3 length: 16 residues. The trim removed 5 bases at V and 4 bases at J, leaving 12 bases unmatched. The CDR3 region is CAWGQGAEALNEKLFF. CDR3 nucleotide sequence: TGTGCCTGGGGTCAGGGGGCAGAGGCCCTTAATGAAAAACTGTTTTTT.

The CDR3 is CASSPLGGTEAFF. In nucleotides, the CDR3 is TGTGCCAGCAGCCCACTTGGGGGGACTGAAGCTTTCTTT. The chain employs TRBV6-5 and TRBJ1-1, with a tentative D call TRBD1 (5 bases). The germline V and J ends were trimmed by 6 bases and 5 bases, with 13 bases remaining between them. Germline V gene lookup returns CDR1 MNHEY and CDR2 SVGAGI. The CDR3 is 13 residues long.

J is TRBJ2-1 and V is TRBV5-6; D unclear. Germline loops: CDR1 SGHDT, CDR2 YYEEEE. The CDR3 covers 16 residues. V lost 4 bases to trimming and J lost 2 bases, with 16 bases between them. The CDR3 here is CASSQNGRITYNEQFF. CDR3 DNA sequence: TGTGCCAGCAGCCAAAATGGACGGATAACCTACAATGAGCAGTTCTTC. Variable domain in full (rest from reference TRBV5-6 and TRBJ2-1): DAGVTQSPTHLIKTRGQQVTLRCSPKSGHDTVSWYQQALGQGPQFIFQYYEEEERQRGNFPDRFSGHQFPNYSSELNVNALLLGDSALYLCASSQNGRITYNEQFFGPGTRLTVL.

The CDR3 nucleotides are TGCGCCAGCAGCTTAGGAGCAGTTCCAGATCAAGAGACCCAGTACTTC. It translates to CASSLGAVPDQETQYF. This chain joins TRBV5-1 and TRBJ2-5; the D is unclear. This CDR3 contains 16 residues. CDR1 and CDR2 (germline): SGHRS, YFSETQ. V gave up 2 bases and J gave up 2 bases, with 16 bases separating them.

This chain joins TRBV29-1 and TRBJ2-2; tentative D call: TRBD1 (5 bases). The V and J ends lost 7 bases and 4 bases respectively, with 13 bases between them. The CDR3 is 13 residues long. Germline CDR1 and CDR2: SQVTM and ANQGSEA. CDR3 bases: TGCAGCGGGGCCCCCAGGGCCACCGGGGAGCTGTTTTTT. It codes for CSGAPRATGELFF.

The CDR3 DNA sequence: TGTGCCAGTAAGTTTGACCTGGAGCAGCCCCAGCATTTT. This sequence encodes CASKFDLEQPQHF. V and J are TRBV19 and TRBJ1-5; D call uncertain. Trimming cost V 7 bases and J 7 bases, with 14 bases left between them. The V gene's germline CDR1 is LNHDA and CDR2 SQIVND (reference sequence). The CDR3 consists of 13 residues.

CDR3 DNA sequence: TGTGCCAGCAGCTTAGCGATAACAGGGGGCAATCAGCCCCAGCATTTT. It translates to CASSLAITGGNQPQHF. The chain recombines TRBV7-9 with TRBJ1-5; 7 bases match TRBD1. In germline, CDR1 is SEHNR, CDR2 FQNEAQ (reference sequence). The CDR3 runs to 16 residues. J lost 2 bases, V lost 0 bases, and 4 bases had no gene match.

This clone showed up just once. CDR3 in amino acids: CASSPLPGNTEAFF. The CDR3 DNA is TGTGCCAGCTCACCACTTCCGGGCAACACTGAAGCTTTCTTT. The chain carries TRBV18 and TRBJ1-1, with D unclear. This CDR3 is 14 amino acids long. V shed 1 base and J shed 2 bases, with 8 bases lying between them. Germline V gene data show CDR1 as KGHSH and CDR2 as LQKENI.

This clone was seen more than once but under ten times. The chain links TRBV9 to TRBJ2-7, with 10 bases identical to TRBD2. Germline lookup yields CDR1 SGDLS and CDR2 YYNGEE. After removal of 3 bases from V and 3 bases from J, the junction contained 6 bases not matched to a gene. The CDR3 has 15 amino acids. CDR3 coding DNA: TGTGCCAGCAGCGAAAGCGGGAGGGCCGGCTACGAGCAGTACTTC. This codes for CASSESGRAGYEQYF.

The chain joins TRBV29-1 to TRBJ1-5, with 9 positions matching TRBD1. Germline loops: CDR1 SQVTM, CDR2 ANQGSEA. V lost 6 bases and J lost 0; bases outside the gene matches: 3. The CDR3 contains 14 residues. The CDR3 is CSVGTGNSNQPQHF. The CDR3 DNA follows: TGCAGCGTGGGGACAGGGAATAGCAATCAGCCCCAGCATTTT. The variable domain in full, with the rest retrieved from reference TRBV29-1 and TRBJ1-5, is SAVISQKPSRDICQRGTSLTIQCQVDSQVTMMFWYRQQPGQSLTLIATANQGSEATYESGFVIDKFPISRPNLTFSTLTVSNMSPEDSSIYLCSVGTGNSNQPQHFGDGTRLSIL.

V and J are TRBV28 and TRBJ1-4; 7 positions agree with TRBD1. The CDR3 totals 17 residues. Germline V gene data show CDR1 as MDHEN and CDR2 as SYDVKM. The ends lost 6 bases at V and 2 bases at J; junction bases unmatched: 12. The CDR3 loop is CASRGLAGGATNEKLFF. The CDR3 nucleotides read TGTGCCAGCAGGGGGCTTGCAGGGGGAGCGACTAATGAAAAACTGTTTTTT.

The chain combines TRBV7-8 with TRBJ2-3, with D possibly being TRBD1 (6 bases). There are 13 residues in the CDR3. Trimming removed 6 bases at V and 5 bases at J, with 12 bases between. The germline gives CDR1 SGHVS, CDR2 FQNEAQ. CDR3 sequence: CASSPTGLDTQYF. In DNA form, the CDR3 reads TGTGCCAGCAGTCCAACAGGGCTAGATACGCAGTATTTT.

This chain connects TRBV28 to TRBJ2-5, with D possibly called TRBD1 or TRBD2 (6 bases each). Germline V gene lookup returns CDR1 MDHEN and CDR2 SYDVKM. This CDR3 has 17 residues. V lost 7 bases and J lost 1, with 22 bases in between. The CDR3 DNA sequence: TGTGCCAGCACCCCGGGGCCGGGGGCCCTTCTCCAAGAGACCCAGTACTTC. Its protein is CASTPGPGALLQETQYF.

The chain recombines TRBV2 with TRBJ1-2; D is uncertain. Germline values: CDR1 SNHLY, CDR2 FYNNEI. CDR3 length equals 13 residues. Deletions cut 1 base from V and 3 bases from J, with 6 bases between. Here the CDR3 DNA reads TGTGCCAGCAGTGAAGGAGGCGACTATGGCTACACCTTC. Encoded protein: CASSEGGDYGYTF.

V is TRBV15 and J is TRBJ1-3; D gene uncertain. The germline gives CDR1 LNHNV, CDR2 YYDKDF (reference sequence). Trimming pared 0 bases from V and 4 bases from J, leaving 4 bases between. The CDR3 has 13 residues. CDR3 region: CATSRDHGNTIYF. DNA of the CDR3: TGTGCCACCAGCAGAGATCACGGAAACACCATATATTTT.

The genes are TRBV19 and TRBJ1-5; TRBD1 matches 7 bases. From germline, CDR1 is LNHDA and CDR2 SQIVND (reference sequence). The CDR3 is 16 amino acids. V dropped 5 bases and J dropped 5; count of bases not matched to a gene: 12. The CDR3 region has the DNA TGTGCCAGTAGTGATCTGAGACAGGGAACTCATCAGCCCCAGCATTTT. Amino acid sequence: CASSDLRQGTHQPQHF.

The CDR3 DNA sequence: TGTGCCAGCAGCCTGGGGCCCCAGCGCAATGAGCAGTTCTTC. Translating it yields CASSLGPQRNEQFF. This rearrangement joins TRBV11-2 to TRBJ2-1, with TRBD1 as a possible D gene (5 bases). The CDR3 has 14 amino acids. V lost 5 bases to trimming and J lost 6 bases, with 14 bases between them. CDR1 SGHAT and CDR2 FQNNGV come from the germline V gene.

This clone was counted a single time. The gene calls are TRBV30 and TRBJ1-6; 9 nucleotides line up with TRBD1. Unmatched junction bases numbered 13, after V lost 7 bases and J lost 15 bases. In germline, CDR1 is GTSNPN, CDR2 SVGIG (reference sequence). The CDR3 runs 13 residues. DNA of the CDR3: TGTGCCTCATCCCGGGACAGGGATAGGGTCCTCCACTTT. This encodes CASSRDRDRVLHF.

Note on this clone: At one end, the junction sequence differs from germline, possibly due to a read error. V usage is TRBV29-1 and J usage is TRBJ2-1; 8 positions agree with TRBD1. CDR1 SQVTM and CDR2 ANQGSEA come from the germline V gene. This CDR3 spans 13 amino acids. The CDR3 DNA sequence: TGCAGCGTTGAAGGGCAGACGGCAGGGGGCACCCTCTTC. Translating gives CSVEGQTAGGTLF.

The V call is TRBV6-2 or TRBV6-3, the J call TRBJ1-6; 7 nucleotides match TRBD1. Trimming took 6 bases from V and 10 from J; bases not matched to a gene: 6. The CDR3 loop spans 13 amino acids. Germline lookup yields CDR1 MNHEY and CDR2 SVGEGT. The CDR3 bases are TGTGCCAGCAGCCGGGACAGTCGATCACCCCTCCACTTT. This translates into CASSRDSRSPLHF.

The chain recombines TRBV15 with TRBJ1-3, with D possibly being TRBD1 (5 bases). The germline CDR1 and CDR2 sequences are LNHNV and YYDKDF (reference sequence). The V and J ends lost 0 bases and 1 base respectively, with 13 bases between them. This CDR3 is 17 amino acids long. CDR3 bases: TGTGCCACCAGCAGAGATTGGGGCCAGAGTTCTGGAAACACCATATATTTT. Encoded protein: CATSRDWGQSSGNTIYF.